A selection of T cell receptor beta chains follows, all from one sample in a study of T cells in localized non-small cell lung cancer. The data were produced by immunoSEQ multiplex PCR, yet TCRdb's version contains in-frame clones alone and is incomplete. The sample shows about 78,000 clones, 84% of them seen only once. Specimen: peripheral blood, collected before any cancer treatment. These receptors all stem from a man aged 40 to 75 with stage I lung adenocarcinoma. CDR3s include the opening cysteine and the closing phenylalanine or tryptophan. A D gene is named only where the DNA matches it firmly. Not every row has a clone size; where given, it reads once, few, many or a size class.

DNA	CDR3	J	size	D	V
TGTGCCAGCAGTTTATCCCGGACGGGTACGAGGGAAGCTTTCTTT	CASSLSRTGTREAFF	TRBJ1-1	few	NA	TRBV27
TGTGCCAGCAGCATACGCTCGACGGCGGAGTACGAGCAGTACTTC	CASSIRSTAEYEQYF	TRBJ2-7	NA	NA	TRBV11-1
TGTGCCAGCAGCCTAAACAGCGCCTACCCCTACAATGAGCAGTTCTTC	CASSLNSAYPYNEQFF	TRBJ2-1	NA	NA	TRBV7-3
TGTGCCAGCAGCAAAGAGAGCAGGGCGTCCTACAATGAGCAGTTCTTC	CASSKESRASYNEQFF	TRBJ2-1	NA	NA	TRBV21-1
TGCAGCGTTGGTCTACAGGGCAATGAGCAGTTCTTC	CSVGLQGNEQFF	TRBJ2-1	once	NA	TRBV29-1
TGTGCCAGCAGCCCCCTCGGACTAGCGGGAGGGGACGGGGAGCTGTTTTTT	CASSPLGLAGGDGELFF	TRBJ2-2	NA	TRBD2	TRBV9
TGCGCCAGCAGGAAGGGATCGGGACAGCGAAACACCGGGGAGCTGTTTTTT	CASRKGSGQRNTGELFF	TRBJ2-2	NA	TRBD1	TRBV5-1
TGTGCCAGCTCCAAGACCGGGAACAATGAGCAGTTCTTC	CASSKTGNNEQFF	TRBJ2-1	NA	NA	TRBV11-1
TGTGCCAGCAGTTTTGCGCTAGGGACGCAGCAGTTCTTC	CASSFALGTQQFF	TRBJ2-1	few	NA	TRBV28
TGTGCCAGCTCACCACCGTCGGGCCGCCAGGATGGCTACACCTTC	CASSPPSGRQDGYTF	TRBJ1-2	NA	NA	TRBV18
TGTGCCAGCTCCAGCATGGGGCGCACAGATACGCAGTATTTT	CASSSMGRTDTQYF	TRBJ2-3	NA	NA	TRBV18
TGTGCCAGCAGCTTAGCGGAAGTTGGATCCCTCGTCTACAATGAGCAGTTCTTC	CASSLAEVGSLVYNEQFF	TRBJ2-1	NA	NA	TRBV7-6
TGTGCCAGCAGGTTCTACAATGAGCAGTTCTTC	CASRFYNEQFF	TRBJ2-1	NA	NA	TRBV2
TGTGCCAGCAGTCGTACCCCTGAAAATACGCAGTATTTT	CASSRTPENTQYF	TRBJ2-3	NA	NA	TRBV28
TGTGCCAGCAGCACCGACAGGGGACTCGCTAACTATGGCTACACCTTC	CASSTDRGLANYGYTF	TRBJ1-2	NA	TRBD1	TRBV28
TGTGCCAGCAGCCGCCTAGCGGGAGGTGGCAATGAGCAGTTCTTC	CASSRLAGGGNEQFF	TRBJ2-1	NA	TRBD2	TRBV6-1
TGCGCCAGCAGCTCTGGGACTAGCACAGATACGCAGTATTTT	CASSSGTSTDTQYF	TRBJ2-3	once	NA	TRBV5-1
TGTGCCAGCAGCCCGGACCGCTACGAGCAGTACTTC	CASSPDRYEQYF	TRBJ2-7	NA	NA	TRBV7-6
TGTGCCAGCAGCTTAGCGGGGCAGGGGAACACTGAAGCTTTCTTT	CASSLAGQGNTEAFF	TRBJ1-1	NA	NA	TRBV7-6
TGCGCCAGCAGCTTGGGAGACACTCAAGAGACCCAGTACTTC	CASSLGDTQETQYF	TRBJ2-5	NA	NA	TRBV5-1
TGCAGTGCTAGAGAGGACAATGAGCAGTTCTTC	CSAREDNEQFF	TRBJ2-1	NA	NA	TRBV20-1
TGTGCCAGCAGTGTGACTAGCGGGAAAACGCAGTATTTT	CASSVTSGKTQYF	TRBJ2-3	NA	TRBD2	TRBV6-1
TGTGCCAGCAGCCAGGCTAGCGGGAGGCGCGAGCAGTACTTC	CASSQASGRREQYF	TRBJ2-7	once	TRBD2	TRBV6-5
TGTGCCAGCAAATCGGAACCCTTCGAGCAGTACTTC	CASKSEPFEQYF	TRBJ2-7	NA	NA	TRBV28
TGTGCCAGCAGCTTTTACTCCGGGGAGCTGTTTTTT	CASSFYSGELFF	TRBJ2-2	NA	NA	TRBV7-9
TGTGCCAGCAGCGGAGGGACGTCCTCCTACGAGCAGTACTTC	CASSGGTSSYEQYF	TRBJ2-7	NA	NA	TRBV5-4
TGTGCCAGCACTACCCCCGGGACTCATGAAAAACTGTTTTTT	CASTTPGTHEKLFF	TRBJ1-4	NA	NA	TRBV7-2
TGTGCCAGCAACCGAGCCACAGAAGATGAAAAACTGTTTTTT	CASNRATEDEKLFF	TRBJ1-4	NA	NA	TRBV7-9
TGTGCCTGGAGTGTAGTGGGGTCTGAAGCTTTCTTT	CAWSVVGSEAFF	TRBJ1-1	NA	NA	TRBV30
TGTGCCAGCAGCGTTTCCCTAGCGGGAGGGGACAATGAGCAGTTCTTC	CASSVSLAGGDNEQFF	TRBJ2-1	NA	TRBD2	TRBV9
TGCAGCGTTGAAGGCGGACAGGGGATATATGGCTACACCTTC	CSVEGGQGIYGYTF	TRBJ1-2	NA	TRBD1	TRBV29-1
TGCGCCAGCAGGACAAATTTCGGCAACTCCTACGAGCAGTACTTC	CASRTNFGNSYEQYF	TRBJ2-7	NA	NA	TRBV5-1
TGCAGTGCTAGAGATATGAGGGAGCAGTACTTC	CSARDMREQYF	TRBJ2-7	NA	NA	TRBV20-1
TGCAGCGTTGTGTCCGGTGGGATATCGAACCCACAGCAGTACTTC	CSVVSGGISNPQQYF	TRBJ2-7	NA	NA	TRBV29-1
TGTGCCAGTAGCCCGTTGGAGGGGAGCAATCAGCCCCAGCATTTT	CASSPLEGSNQPQHF	TRBJ1-5	once	NA	TRBV19
TGCGCCAGCAGGGACTACGAGCAGTACTTC	CASRDYEQYF	TRBJ2-7	NA	NA	TRBV10-2
TGCGCCAGCAGCTTGGGACAAGGTCGTGAGAAACTGTTTTTT	CASSLGQGREKLFF	TRBJ1-4	NA	NA	TRBV5-1
TGCAGCGTTGGGACAGGCCATTCGAACACTGAAGCTTTCTTT	CSVGTGHSNTEAFF	TRBJ1-1	NA	TRBD1	TRBV29-1
TGTGCCAGCAGCTTAGGAGATTTCGGGAAAGAGACCCAGTACTTC	CASSLGDFGKETQYF	TRBJ2-5	NA	NA	TRBV7-9
TGTGCCAGCAGCGTAGAGGACAGCGGCTACGAGCAGTACTTC	CASSVEDSGYEQYF	TRBJ2-7	NA	NA	TRBV9
TGTGCCAGCAGCCCCGACAGGGCTACGTATGAGGTGGGCTACACCTTC	CASSPDRATYEVGYTF	TRBJ1-2	NA	TRBD1	TRBV7-9
TGCACCAGCAGCCAGAAAGCCCTGGGACTAGCGGGAGTATATGAGCAGTTCTTC	CTSSQKALGLAGVYEQFF	TRBJ2-1	NA	NA	TRBV1
TGTGCCAGCAGTTTATTGAGGGGACAGAACACTGAAGCTTTCTTT	CASSLLRGQNTEAFF	TRBJ1-1	NA	NA	TRBV28
TGTGCCTGGAGTCCGGCTAACTATGGCTACACCTTC	CAWSPANYGYTF	TRBJ1-2	NA	NA	TRBV30
TGTGCCAGCAGCCGTGGGACAGGCAACACCGGGGAGCTGTTTTTT	CASSRGTGNTGELFF	TRBJ2-2	NA	TRBD1	TRBV6-5
TGTGCCAGCAGGGAGAGGAGCGGGGGGGCCGGCCATGAGCAGTTCTTC	CASRERSGGAGHEQFF	TRBJ2-1	NA	TRBD2	TRBV2
TGCGCCAGCCGCCGGGACTACCGCACAGATACGCAGTATTTT	CASRRDYRTDTQYF	TRBJ2-3	few	TRBD2	TRBV5-1
TGTGCCAGTAGCCCCCGGGCCCCCCCTGTTCCCCCGCAGTATTTT	CASSPRAPPVPPQYF	TRBJ2-3	NA	NA	TRBV19
TGTGCCAGCAGTTTATGGGCAGGGAACTATGGCTACACCTTC	CASSLWAGNYGYTF	TRBJ1-2	once	NA	TRBV27
TGCGCCAGCAGCTTGGGAGGGACGGACTCATTAGAAGCTTTCTTT	CASSLGGTDSLEAFF	TRBJ1-1	NA	NA	TRBV5-1
TGTGCCAGCAGCCTACAGGGGCCGACCTATGGCTACACCTTC	CASSLQGPTYGYTF	TRBJ1-2	few	TRBD1	TRBV7-6
TGTGCCAGCAGCTTAGTCGGGGGGGGTTCAGATACGCAGTATTTT	CASSLVGGGSDTQYF	TRBJ2-3	NA	TRBD2	TRBV7-2
TGTGCCAGCAATAAAATAGCGGGAGGCTCCTACAATGAGCAGTTCTTC	CASNKIAGGSYNEQFF	TRBJ2-1	NA	TRBD2	TRBV28